This T cell receptor beta chain came from a study of blood T cell repertoires in COVID-19. Study summary: The United States, Italy and Spain provided the acute and convalescent COVID-19 samples.

The Seattle patients joined while their infection was active and were tracked longitudinally afterward. In the authors' workflow: Amplified reference gene primers provided the basis for estimating nucleated cell counts. Sequenced by immunoSEQ multiplex PCR; TCRdb stores in-frame clones only, minus some. The V and J calls and clone size come from that table; D and trimming were worked out from the DNA. The profile covers roughly 180,000 clones, with approximately 80% appearing a single time and approximately 9.9% taken by the ten largest. The CDR3 runs to 15 residues. V gave up 5 bases and J gave up 2 bases, with 14 bases separating them. Germline V gene data show CDR1 as SEHNR and CDR2 as FQNEAQ (reference sequence).

The source of this sequence is a woman between 35 and 50 years old with COVID-19, enrolled during active disease. V gene TRBV7-9 combines with J gene TRBJ2-3; TRBD2 is a possible D gene (5 bases). The sequenced sample was peripheral blood. The CDR3 nucleotides are TGTGCCAGCAGCGCCGACATCGGGAACACAGATACGCAGTATTTT. Translated: CASSADIGNTDTQYF.